The rows below give T cell receptor beta chains drawn from one sample of a study of blood T cells in healthy people across ages. From the 5' RACE reads, TCRdb called clonotypes with MiXCR, one entry per CDR3 protein. The table shows some 900,000 distinct CDR3 sequences, with 40% to 60% occurring only once. The sample comprised blood. Receptors were obtained from a man aged 25 to 40 in good health. Both conserved end residues are part of each CDR3. A D gene is named only where the DNA matches it firmly. The size of a clone is reported for some rows only, either as once, few or many, or as a class for expanded clones.

d_call	v_call	j_call	clone_size	cdr3_aa	cdr3_nt
-	TRBV30	TRBJ1-6	-	CAWSQNNSPLHF	TGTGCCTGGAGTCAGAATAATTCACCCCTCCACTTT
-	TRBV7-9	TRBJ2-1	few	CASSLSIRNNEQFF	TGTGCCAGCAGCTTATCAATCCGGAACAATGAGCAGTTCTTC
TRBD1	TRBV5-1	TRBJ2-3	-	CASSRGQGGDTQYF	TGCGCCAGCAGCCGTGGACAGGGTGGAGATACGCAGTATTTT
-	TRBV3-1	TRBJ1-3	-	CASSPGTPGGNTIYF	TGTGCCAGCAGCCCAGGGACACCTGGAGGAAACACCATATATTTT
-	TRBV12-3/TRBV12-4	TRBJ2-3	-	CASSPPWRATDTQYF	TGTGCCAGCAGTCCTCCTTGGCGGGCGACAGATACGCAGTATTTT
-	TRBV4-2	TRBJ2-1	-	CASSRTSGGRSYNEQFF	TGTGCCAGCAGCCGAACTAGTGGGGGGCGCTCCTACAATGAGCAGTTCTTC
-	TRBV27	TRBJ2-5	once	CASSEFGARGAKETQYF	TGTGCCAGCAGCGAGTTTGGGGCACGGGGCGCGAAAGAGACCCAGTACTTC
-	TRBV6-2/TRBV6-3	TRBJ2-7	-	CASSRLVDEQYF	TGTGCCAGCAGCCGACTAGTGGACGAGCAGTACTTC
TRBD2	TRBV7-2	TRBJ2-7	-	CASSLASGGAYEQYF	TGTGCCAGCAGCTTAGCCAGCGGGGGAGCCTACGAGCAGTACTTC
TRBD1	TRBV6-1	TRBJ2-7	few	CASQDTGTVYYEQYF	TGTGCCAGTCAGGATACCGGGACAGTTTATTACGAGCAGTACTTC
-	TRBV30	TRBJ1-1	-	CAWNHQVNTEAFF	TGTGCCTGGAATCATCAGGTGAACACTGAAGCTTTCTTT
TRBD1	TRBV6-1	TRBJ2-1	-	CASSEVYGDRGFDEQFF	TGTGCCAGCAGTGAAGTTTACGGGGACAGGGGGTTCGATGAGCAGTTCTTC
-	TRBV21-1	TRBJ2-7	-	CASVSRNCSYEQYF	TGTGCCAGCGTTAGTAGGAACTGCTCCTACGAGCAGTACTTC
-	TRBV29-1	TRBJ2-1	many	CSVVDSRVAEQFF	TGCAGCGTTGTGGACTCCCGGGTGGCTGAGCAGTTCTTC
TRBD2	TRBV7-2	TRBJ2-1	-	CASSLGPTSGASSYNEQFF	TGTGCCAGCAGCTTAGGTCCGACTAGCGGGGCAAGCTCCTACAATGAGCAGTTCTTC
TRBD1	TRBV20-1	TRBJ2-5	few	CSASRDSLTQETQYF	TGCAGTGCTAGCAGGGACAGCTTAACCCAAGAGACCCAGTACTTC
TRBD1	TRBV5-1	TRBJ2-2	-	CASSRSGTGYANTGELFF	TGCGCCAGCAGCAGATCCGGGACAGGTTATGCGAACACCGGGGAGCTGTTTTTT
TRBD2	TRBV2	TRBJ2-3	-	CACSRRTSGAQYTQYF	TGTGCCTGCAGCCGAAGGACTAGCGGAGCACAGTATACGCAGTATTTT
-	TRBV6-1	TRBJ2-1	-	CASSVQDYNEQFF	TGTGCCAGCAGTGTCCAGGATTACAATGAGCAGTTCTTC
-	TRBV10-3	TRBJ2-3	-	CAISVQNTDMQYF	TGTGCCATCAGTGTACAGAACACAGATATGCAGTATTTT
-	TRBV6-6	TRBJ2-1	-	CASSYSIAQYQETQFF	TGTGCCAGCAGTTACTCGATAGCCCAGTACCAAGAGACCCAGTTCTTC
TRBD1	TRBV5-5	TRBJ1-2	few	CASSWGQGNYGYTF	TGTGCCAGCAGCTGGGGACAGGGGAACTATGGCTACACCTTC
TRBD1	TRBV18	TRBJ1-1	few	CASSQPGTDTEAFF	TGTGCCAGCTCACAACCAGGGACAGACACTGAAGCTTTCTTT
-	TRBV7-2	TRBJ1-2	-	CASSLAGSPSYGYTF	TGTGCCAGCAGCTTAGCGGGTTCCCCGTCCTATGGCTACACCTTC
-	TRBV5-1	TRBJ2-3	few	CASSYTGTNRDTQYF	TGCGCCAGCAGCTATACGGGGACAAACAGGGATACGCAGTATTTT
TRBD1	TRBV7-9	TRBJ2-3	-	CASSFPKGASALPSTDTQYF	TGTGCCAGCAGCTTCCCAAAGGGGGCGTCGGCCCTGCCTAGCACAGATACGCAGTATTTT
TRBD1	TRBV20-1	TRBJ1-6	few	CSATDRADNSPLHF	TGCAGTGCGACGGACAGGGCCGATAATTCACCCCTCCACTTT
-	TRBV9	TRBJ2-6	-	CASSARGRAGANVLTF	TGTGCCAGCAGCGCCAGAGGCAGGGCTGGGGCCAACGTCCTGACTTTC
-	TRBV29-1	TRBJ1-1	once	CSGVRGGNTEAFF	TGCAGCGGGGTTCGGGGGGGGAACACTGAAGCTTTCTTT
-	TRBV7-2	TRBJ1-2	many	CASSQPYGYTF	TGTGCCAGCAGCCAGCCGTATGGCTACACCTTC
-	TRBV27	TRBJ1-5	-	CATKRTDYSNQPQHF	TGTGCCACTAAGAGGACGGATTATAGCAATCAGCCCCAGCATTTT
-	TRBV12-3/TRBV12-4	TRBJ1-4	-	CASQVIGGEKLFF	TGTGCCAGCCAAGTAATAGGGGGGGAAAAACTGTTTTTT
-	TRBV20-1	TRBJ2-5	-	CSAGQASGQGMKTQYF	TGCAGTGCTGGCCAAGCCTCGGGACAAGGGATGAAGACCCAGTACTTC
-	TRBV6-2/TRBV6-3	TRBJ1-2	-	CASSYWEPGRTPSGYGYTF	TGTGCCAGCAGTTACTGGGAACCGGGACGCACCCCTTCTGGCTATGGCTACACCTTC
-	TRBV3-1	TRBJ1-2	few	CASSQRQWPNYGYTF	TGTGCCAGCAGCCAAAGGCAGTGGCCTAACTATGGCTACACCTTC
TRBD1	TRBV6-2/TRBV6-3	TRBJ1-5	few	CASSSRTGGSNQPQHF	TGTGCCAGCAGTTCGAGGACAGGGGGTAGCAATCAGCCCCAGCATTTT
-	TRBV6-1	TRBJ2-7	few	CASSELPGTEQYF	TGTGCCAGCAGTGAACTACCGGGGACCGAGCAGTACTTC
-	TRBV2	TRBJ1-2	-	CASSEKGGYGYTF	TGTGCCAGCAGTGAAAAAGGGGGATATGGCTACACCTTC
TRBD2	TRBV3-1	TRBJ2-5	-	CASSSPSGGSYNEQYF	TGTGCCAGCAGCTCCCCTAGCGGGGGCTCTTACAATGAGCAGTACTTC